This T cell receptor (beta chain) emerged from a study of OX40 agonist ivuxolimab in advanced cancers. Study-wide findings and caveats: The mean number of expanded clones was higher in CD8+ T cells than in CD4+. Both CD4+ and CD8+ T cell populations in blood had undergone clonal expansion by week 6 at 0.1 to 3.0 mg/kg. Individuals who were partial responders at 0.1-3.0 mg/kg had clonal expansion that ranked among the lowest.

TCRdb keeps only in-frame clones here, not all; method: immunoSEQ multiplex PCR. The sample records roughly 100,000 clones, more than 80% being singletons. Turning to this clone: The antigen remains undetermined.

The CDR3 is made up of 16 amino acids. V lost 7 bases and J lost 5; bases outside the gene matches: 13. Germline loops: CDR1 SNHLY, CDR2 FYNNEI. The TCR originated in an adult with an advanced solid tumor such as melanoma, head and neck, liver or kidney cancer. V is TRBV2 and J is TRBJ2-7, with TRBD1 matching over 11 bases. This specimen was CD4+ or CD8+ T cells sorted from blood, taken in a trial of the OX40 agonist ivuxolimab. The CDR3 region is CASTALDRGRGDEQYF. The CDR3 region has the DNA TGTGCCAGCACCGCCCTGGACAGGGGGCGCGGCGACGAGCAGTACTTC.